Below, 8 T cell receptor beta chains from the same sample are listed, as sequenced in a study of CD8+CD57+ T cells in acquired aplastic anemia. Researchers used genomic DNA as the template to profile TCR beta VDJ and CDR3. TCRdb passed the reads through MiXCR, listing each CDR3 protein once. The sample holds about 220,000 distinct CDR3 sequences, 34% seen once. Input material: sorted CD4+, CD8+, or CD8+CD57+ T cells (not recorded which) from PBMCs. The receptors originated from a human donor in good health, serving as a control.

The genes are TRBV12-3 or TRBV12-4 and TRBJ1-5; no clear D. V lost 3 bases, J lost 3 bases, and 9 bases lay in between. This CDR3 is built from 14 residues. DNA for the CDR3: TGTGCCAGCAGTTTGGCCAGCTCCAATCAGCCCCAGCATTTT. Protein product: CASSLASSNQPQHF.

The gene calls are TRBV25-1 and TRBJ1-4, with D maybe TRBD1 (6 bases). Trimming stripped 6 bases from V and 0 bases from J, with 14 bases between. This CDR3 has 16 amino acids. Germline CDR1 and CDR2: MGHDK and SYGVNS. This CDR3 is CASRDSNFATNEKLFF. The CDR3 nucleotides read TGTGCCAGCAGGGACAGCAACTTTGCAACTAATGAAAAACTGTTTTTT.

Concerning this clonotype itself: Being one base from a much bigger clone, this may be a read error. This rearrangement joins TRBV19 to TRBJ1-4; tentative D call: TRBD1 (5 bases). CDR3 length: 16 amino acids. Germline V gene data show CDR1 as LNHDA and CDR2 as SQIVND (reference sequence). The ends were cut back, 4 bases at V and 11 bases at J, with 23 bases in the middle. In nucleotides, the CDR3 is TGTGCCAGTAGTAAACAGTCAGGTGGGGACGTCGGGAAACTGTTTTTT. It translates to CASSKQSGGDVGKLFF.

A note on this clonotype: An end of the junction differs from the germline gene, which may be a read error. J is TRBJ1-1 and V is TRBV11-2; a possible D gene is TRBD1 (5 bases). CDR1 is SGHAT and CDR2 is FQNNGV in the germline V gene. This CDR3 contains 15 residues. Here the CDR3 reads CASSLDRGGFGEALF. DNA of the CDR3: TGTGCCAGCAGCTTAGACCGGGGGGGGTTTGGTGAAGCTCTCTTT. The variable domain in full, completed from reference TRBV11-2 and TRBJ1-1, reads EAGVAQSPRYKIIEKRQSVAFWCNPISGHATLYWYQQILGQGPKLLIQFQNNGVVDDSQLPKDRFSAERLKGVDSTLKIQPAKLEDSAVYLCASSLDRGGFGEALFGQGTRLTVV.

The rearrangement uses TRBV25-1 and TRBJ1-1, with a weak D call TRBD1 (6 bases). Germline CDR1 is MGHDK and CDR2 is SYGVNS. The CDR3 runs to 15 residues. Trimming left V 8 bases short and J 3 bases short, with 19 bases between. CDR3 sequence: CASSGNQGQDTEAFF. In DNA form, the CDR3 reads TGTGCCAGCTCAGGAAATCAGGGGCAGGACACTGAAGCTTTCTTT.

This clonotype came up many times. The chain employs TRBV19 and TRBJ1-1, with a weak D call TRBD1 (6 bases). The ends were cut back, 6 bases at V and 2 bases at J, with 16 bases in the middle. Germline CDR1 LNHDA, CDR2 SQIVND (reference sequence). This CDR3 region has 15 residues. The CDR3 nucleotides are TGTGCCAGTAGGCCGATCGGGGGGCGAAACACTGAAGCTTTCTTT. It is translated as CASRPIGGRNTEAFF.

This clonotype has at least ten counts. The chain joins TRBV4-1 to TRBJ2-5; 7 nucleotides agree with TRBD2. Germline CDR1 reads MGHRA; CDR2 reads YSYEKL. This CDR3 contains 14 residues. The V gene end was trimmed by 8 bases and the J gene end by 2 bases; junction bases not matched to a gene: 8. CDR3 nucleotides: TGCGCCAGCCGAAACCCTAGCGGACAAGAGACCCAGTACTTC. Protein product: CASRNPSGQETQYF.

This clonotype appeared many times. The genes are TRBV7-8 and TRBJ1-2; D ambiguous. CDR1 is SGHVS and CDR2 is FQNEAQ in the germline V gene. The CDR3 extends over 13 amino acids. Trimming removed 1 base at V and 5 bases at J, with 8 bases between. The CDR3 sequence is CASSLGVGYGYTF. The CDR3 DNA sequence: TGTGCCAGCAGCTTAGGGGTGGGGTATGGCTACACCTTC. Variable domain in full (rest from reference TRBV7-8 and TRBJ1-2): GAGVSQSPRYKVAKRGQDVALRCDPISGHVSLFWYQQALGQGPEFLTYFQNEAQLDKSGLPSDRFFAERPEGSVSTLKIQRTQQEDSAVYLCASSLGVGYGYTFGSGTRLTVV.